This TCR beta chain is from a study of blood T cells in healthy people across ages. General study results and limits: Diversity estimated from one million T cells was considered an underestimate.

The second PCR ran roughly 7 to 12 cycles with a sample-barcoded 5' primer and J-beta primers. TCRdb passed the 5' RACE reads through MiXCR, listing each CDR3 protein once. Among approximately 800,000 distinct CDR3 sequences listed, 25% to 30% were seen once. The V and J ends lost 5 bases and 8 bases respectively, with 19 bases between them. This CDR3 is built from 15 residues. In germline, CDR1 is SGHTA, CDR2 FQGNSA. Ten or more counts support this clonotype. What it binds is unknown. Another study also made use of these data, one on T cells of mothers and their children. That report notes: In this cohort, donors were a few healthy Caucasian mothers plus their six children.

The chain has TRBV7-2 and TRBJ2-1; D perhaps matches TRBD2 (7 bases). The receptor's source is a boy aged 10-17 years in good health. Sequenced: blood. The CDR3 DNA sequence: TGTGCCAGCAGCCAAGGGGGGGCGTACATCTATGAGCAGTTCTTC. It is translated as CASSQGGAYIYEQFF.